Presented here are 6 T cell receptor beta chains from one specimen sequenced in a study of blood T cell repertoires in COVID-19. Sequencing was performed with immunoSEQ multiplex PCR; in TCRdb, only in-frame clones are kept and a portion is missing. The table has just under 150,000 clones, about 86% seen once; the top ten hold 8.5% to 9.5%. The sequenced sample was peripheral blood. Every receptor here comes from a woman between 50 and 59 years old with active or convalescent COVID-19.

Here the CDR3 reads CASSYSKTGMNTEAFF. The CDR3 DNA sequence: TGTGCCAGCAGTTACTCGAAAACAGGGATGAACACTGAAGCTTTCTTT. The V and J genes are TRBV6-5 and TRBJ1-1; D possibly corresponds to TRBD1 (6 bases). The CDR3 extends over 16 amino acids. Germline CDR1 and CDR2: MNHEY and SVGAGI. V was pared by 0 bases and J by 0 bases, with 11 bases between.

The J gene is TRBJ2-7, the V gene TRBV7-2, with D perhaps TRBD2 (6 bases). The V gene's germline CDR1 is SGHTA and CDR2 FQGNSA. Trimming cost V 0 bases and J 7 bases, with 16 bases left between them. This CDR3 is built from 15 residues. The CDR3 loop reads CASSLAPGGVGEQYF. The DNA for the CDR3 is TGTGCCAGCAGCTTAGCCCCCGGCGGGGTAGGGGAGCAGTACTTC. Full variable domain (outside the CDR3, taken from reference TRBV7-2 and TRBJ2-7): GAGVSQSPSNKVTEKGKDVELRCDPISGHTALYWYRQSLGQGLEFLIYFQGNSAPDKSGLPSDRFSAERTGGSVSTLTIQRTQQEDSAVYLCASSLAPGGVGEQYFGPGTRLTVT.

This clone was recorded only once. CDR3 in amino acids: CASSGTASSYEQYF. CDR3 DNA sequence: TGTGCCAGCAGTGGAACAGCCAGCTCCTACGAGCAGTACTTC. The rearrangement links TRBV2 to TRBJ2-7; D unclear. This CDR3 comprises 14 residues. Germline V gives CDR1 SNHLY, CDR2 FYNNEI. Trimming took off 4 bases at V and 0 bases at J, with 10 bases between the two ends. The full variable domain, with the rest looked up from reference TRBV2 and TRBJ2-7, is EPEVTQTPSHQVTQMGQEVILRCVPISNHLYFYWYRQILGQKVEFLVSFYNNEISEKSEIFDDQFSVERPDGSNFTLKIRSTKLEDSAMYFCASSGTASSYEQYFGPGTRLTVT.

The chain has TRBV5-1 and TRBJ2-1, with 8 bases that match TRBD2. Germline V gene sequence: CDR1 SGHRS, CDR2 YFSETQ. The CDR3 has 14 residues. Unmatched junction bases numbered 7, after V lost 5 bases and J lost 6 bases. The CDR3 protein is CASRPGGAGNEQFF. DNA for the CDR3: TGCGCCAGCAGGCCCGGGGGGGCCGGCAATGAGCAGTTCTTC.

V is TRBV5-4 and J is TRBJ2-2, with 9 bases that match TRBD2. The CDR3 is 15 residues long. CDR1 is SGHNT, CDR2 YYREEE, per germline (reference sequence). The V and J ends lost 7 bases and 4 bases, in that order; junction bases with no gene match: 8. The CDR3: CASAAGGNLTGELFF. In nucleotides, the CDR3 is TGTGCCAGCGCAGCGGGAGGTAATCTCACCGGGGAGCTGTTTTTT.

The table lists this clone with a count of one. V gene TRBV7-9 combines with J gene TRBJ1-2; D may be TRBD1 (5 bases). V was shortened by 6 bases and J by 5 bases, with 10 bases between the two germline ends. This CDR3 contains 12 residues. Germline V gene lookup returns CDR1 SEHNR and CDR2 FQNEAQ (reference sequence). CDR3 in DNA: TGTGCCAGCAGATTCGGGGGATATGGCTACACCTTC. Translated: CASRFGGYGYTF.